The TCR beta chain described here comes from a study of T cells in Graves' hyperthyroidism and ophthalmopathy. Researchers took RNA transcripts and amplified the TCR beta CDR3 regions from them. Using the HTBI primer set, a first-round RT-PCR was run on the TCR CDR3. TCRdb reprocessed the multiplex PCR reads with MiXCR, giving one entry per CDR3 protein. The data contain under 650,000 distinct CDR3 sequences, about 17% of them singletons. CDR3 length: 14 residues. Trimming stripped 3 bases from V and 3 bases from J, with 11 bases between. Germline CDR1 PRHDT, CDR2 FYEKMQ (reference sequence). Cells are PBMCs isolated from more than 8.5 ml of fresh blood.

The sequence was obtained from a woman in her thirties with Graves' hyperthyroidism. The J gene is TRBJ2-5, the V gene TRBV13, with a tentative D call TRBD1 (5 bases). Material: blood. In nucleotides, the CDR3 is TGTGCCAGCAGCTTCGTGAGCAGGGAAGAGACCCAGTACTTC. Protein sequence: CASSFVSREETQYF. Combining the CDR3 with reference TRBV13 and TRBJ2-5 gives the whole variable domain AAGVIQSPRHLIKEKRETATLKCYPIPRHDTVYWYQQGPGQDPQFLISFYEKMQSDKGSIPDRFSAQQFSDYHSELNMSSLELGDSALYFCASSFVSREETQYFGPGTRLLVL.